The present TCR beta chain was sequenced within a study of T cell responses to AZD1222 COVID-19 vaccine. Assay: immunoSEQ multiplex PCR; the TCRdb copy retains only in-frame clones and omits some. The sample has under 150,000 clones; about 92% are singletons. As for this clone: Antigen specificity is unknown.

Germline V gene data show CDR1 as SGHDT and CDR2 as YYEEEE. The CDR3 consists of 16 residues. The ends were cut back, 4 bases at V and 5 bases at J, with 22 bases in the middle. The study, taken as a whole, reports: Regions 160-218 and 743-854 held dominance among vaccine-associated CD4 TCRs, which spanned spike. Clonal diversity may have been underestimated in mostly white British donors. Only after the peak T cell response were repertoires sampled. Baseline testing showed seropositivity in only a handful of AZD1222 recipients.

V usage is TRBV5-6 and J usage is TRBJ2-7; D uncertain. The sample consisted of peripheral blood, taken on day 0 of AZD1222 vaccination. The sequence derives from an adult in good health. CDR3 sequence: CASSIFSGNLVHEQYF. The CDR3 coding sequence is TGTGCCAGCAGCATCTTTAGTGGGAATCTAGTCCACGAGCAGTACTTC.